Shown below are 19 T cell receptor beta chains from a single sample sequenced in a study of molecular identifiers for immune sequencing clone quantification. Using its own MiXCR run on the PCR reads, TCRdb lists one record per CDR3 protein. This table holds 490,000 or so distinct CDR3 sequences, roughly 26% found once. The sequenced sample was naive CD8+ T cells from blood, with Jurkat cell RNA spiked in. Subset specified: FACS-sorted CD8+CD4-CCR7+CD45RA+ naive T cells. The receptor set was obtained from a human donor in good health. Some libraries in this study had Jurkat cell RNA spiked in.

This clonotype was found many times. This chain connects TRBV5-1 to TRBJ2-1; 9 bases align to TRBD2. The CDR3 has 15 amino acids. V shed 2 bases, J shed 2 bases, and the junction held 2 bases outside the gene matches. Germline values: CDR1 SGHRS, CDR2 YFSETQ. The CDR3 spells CASSFRLAAYNEQFF. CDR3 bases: TGCGCCAGCAGCTTCAGACTAGCGGCCTACAATGAGCAGTTCTTC.

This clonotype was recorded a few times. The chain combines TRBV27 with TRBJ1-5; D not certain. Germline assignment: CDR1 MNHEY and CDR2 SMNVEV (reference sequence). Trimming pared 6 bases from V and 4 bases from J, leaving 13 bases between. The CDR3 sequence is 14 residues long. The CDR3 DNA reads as TGTGCCAGCAGCCAAACGGGCCAAAATCAGCCCCAGCATTTT. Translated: CASSQTGQNQPQHF.

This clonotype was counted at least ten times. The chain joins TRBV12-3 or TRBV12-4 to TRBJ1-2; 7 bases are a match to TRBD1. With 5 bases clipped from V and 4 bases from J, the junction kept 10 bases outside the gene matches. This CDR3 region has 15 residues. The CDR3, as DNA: TGTGCCAGCAGTCCGGGAGAGGGGGCTACCTATGGCTACACCTTC. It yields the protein CASSPGEGATYGYTF.

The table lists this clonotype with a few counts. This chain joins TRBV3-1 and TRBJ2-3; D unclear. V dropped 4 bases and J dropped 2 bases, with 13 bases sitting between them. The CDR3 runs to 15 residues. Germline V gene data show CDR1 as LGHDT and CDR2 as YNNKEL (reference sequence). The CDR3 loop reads CASSPLLTNTDTQYF. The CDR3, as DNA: TGTGCCAGCAGCCCTCTACTGACCAACACAGATACGCAGTATTTT.

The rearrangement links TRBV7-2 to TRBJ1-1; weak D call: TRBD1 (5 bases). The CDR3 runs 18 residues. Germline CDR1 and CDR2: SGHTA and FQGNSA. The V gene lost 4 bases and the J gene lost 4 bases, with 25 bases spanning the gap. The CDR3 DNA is TGTGCCAGCAGCTCAAAGGTGGGAGCAGGGAGTGTTGTCACTGAAGCTTTCTTT. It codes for CASSSKVGAGSVVTEAFF.

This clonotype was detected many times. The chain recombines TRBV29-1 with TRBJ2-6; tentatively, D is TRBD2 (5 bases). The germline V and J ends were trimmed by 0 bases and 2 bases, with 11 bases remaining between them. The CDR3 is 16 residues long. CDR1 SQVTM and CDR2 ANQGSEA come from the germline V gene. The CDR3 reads CSVEDLFGAGANVLTF. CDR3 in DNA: TGCAGCGTTGAAGATCTATTCGGGGCTGGGGCCAACGTCCTGACTTTC.

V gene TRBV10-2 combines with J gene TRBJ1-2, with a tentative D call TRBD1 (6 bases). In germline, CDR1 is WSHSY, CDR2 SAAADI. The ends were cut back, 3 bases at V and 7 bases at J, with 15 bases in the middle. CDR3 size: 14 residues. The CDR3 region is CASSDLQGYFGYTF. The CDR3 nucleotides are TGCGCCAGCAGTGATTTACAGGGATATTTTGGCTACACCTTC.

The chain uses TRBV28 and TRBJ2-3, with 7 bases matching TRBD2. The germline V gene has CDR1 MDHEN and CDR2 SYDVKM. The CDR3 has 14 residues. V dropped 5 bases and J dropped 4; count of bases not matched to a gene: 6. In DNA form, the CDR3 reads TGTGCCAGCAGTGCGACTAGCCGGGCAGATACGCAGTATTTT. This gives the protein CASSATSRADTQYF.

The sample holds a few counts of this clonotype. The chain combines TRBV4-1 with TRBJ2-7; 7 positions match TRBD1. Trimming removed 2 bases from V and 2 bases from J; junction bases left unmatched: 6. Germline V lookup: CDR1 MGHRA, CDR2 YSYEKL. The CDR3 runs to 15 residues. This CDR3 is CASSQQTGHPYEQYF. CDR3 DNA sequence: TGCGCCAGCAGCCAACAGACAGGGCATCCCTACGAGCAGTACTTC.

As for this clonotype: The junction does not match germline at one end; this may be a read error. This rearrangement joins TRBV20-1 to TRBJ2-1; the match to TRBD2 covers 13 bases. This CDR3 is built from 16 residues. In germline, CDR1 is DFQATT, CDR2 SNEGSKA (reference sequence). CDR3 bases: TGCAGTGCTAGAGTGGGGACTAGCGGGAAACTCTATGAGCAGCTCTTC. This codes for CSARVGTSGKLYEQLF.

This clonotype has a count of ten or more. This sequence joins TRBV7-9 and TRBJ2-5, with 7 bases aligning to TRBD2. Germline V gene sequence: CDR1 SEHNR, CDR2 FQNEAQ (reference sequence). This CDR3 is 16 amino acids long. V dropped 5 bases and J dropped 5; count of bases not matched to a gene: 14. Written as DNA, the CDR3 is TGTGCCAGCAGCGAAGGACTAGGACGGGTTAGTGAGACCCAGTACTTC. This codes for CASSEGLGRVSETQYF.

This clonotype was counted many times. CDR3 sequence reads: CASSSAGRTNTEAFF. CDR3 in DNA: TGTGCCAGCAGCTCTGCCGGACGGACGAACACTGAAGCTTTCTTT. The V gene is TRBV7-8, the J gene TRBJ1-1, with D hard to call. Germline CDR1 reads SGHVS; CDR2 reads FQNEAQ. V shed 4 bases and J shed 1 base, with 13 bases lying between them. CDR3 size: 15 residues.

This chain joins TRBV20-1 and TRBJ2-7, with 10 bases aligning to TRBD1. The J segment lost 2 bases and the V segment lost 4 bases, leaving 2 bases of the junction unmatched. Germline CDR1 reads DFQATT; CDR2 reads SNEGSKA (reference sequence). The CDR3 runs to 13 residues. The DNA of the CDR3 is TGCAGTGCTAAGGACAGGGGGACCTACGAGCAGTACTTC. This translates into CSAKDRGTYEQYF.

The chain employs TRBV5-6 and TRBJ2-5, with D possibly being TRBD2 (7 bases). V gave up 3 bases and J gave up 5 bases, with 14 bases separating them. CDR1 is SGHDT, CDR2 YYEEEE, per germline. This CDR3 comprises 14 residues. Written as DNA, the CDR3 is TGTGCCAGCAGCTCCGTACAGGGAGGGGAGACCCAGTACTTC. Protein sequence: CASSSVQGGETQYF.

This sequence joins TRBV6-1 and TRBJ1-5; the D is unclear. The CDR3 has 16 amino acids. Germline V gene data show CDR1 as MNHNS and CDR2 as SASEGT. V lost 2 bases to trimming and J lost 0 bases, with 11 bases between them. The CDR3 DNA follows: TGTGCCAGCAGTGAAAAAGGAATACCTAGCAATCAGCCCCAGCATTTT. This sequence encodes CASSEKGIPSNQPQHF.

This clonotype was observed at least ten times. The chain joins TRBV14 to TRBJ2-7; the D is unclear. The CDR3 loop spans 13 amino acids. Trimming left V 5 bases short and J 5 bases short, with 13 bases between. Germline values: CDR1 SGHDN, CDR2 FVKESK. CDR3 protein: CASSVGLLNEQYF. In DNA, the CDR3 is TGTGCCAGCAGCGTGGGCCTGTTGAACGAGCAGTACTTC. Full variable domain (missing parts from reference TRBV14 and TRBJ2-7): EAGVTQFPSHSVIEKGQTVTLRCDPISGHDNLYWYRRVMGKEIKFLLHFVKESKQDESGMPNNRFLAERTGGTYSTLKVQPAELEDSGVYFCASSVGLLNEQYFGPGTRLTVT.

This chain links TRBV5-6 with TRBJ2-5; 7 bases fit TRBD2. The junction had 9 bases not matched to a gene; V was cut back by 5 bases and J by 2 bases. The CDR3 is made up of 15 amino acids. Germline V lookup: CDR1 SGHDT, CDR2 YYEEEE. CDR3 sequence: CASSGVASGQETQYF. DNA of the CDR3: TGTGCCAGCAGTGGAGTAGCTAGCGGTCAAGAGACCCAGTACTTC.

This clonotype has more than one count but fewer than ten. This chain's CDR3 is CASSNLDRGIETQYF. The CDR3 nucleotides read TGTGCCAGCAGTAATCTGGACAGGGGAATCGAGACCCAGTACTTC. The chain uses TRBV27 and TRBJ2-5; 9 positions match TRBD1. Germline V gene sequence: CDR1 MNHEY, CDR2 SMNVEV (reference sequence). CDR3 length: 15 residues. The trim removed 5 bases at V and 5 bases at J, leaving 9 bases unmatched.

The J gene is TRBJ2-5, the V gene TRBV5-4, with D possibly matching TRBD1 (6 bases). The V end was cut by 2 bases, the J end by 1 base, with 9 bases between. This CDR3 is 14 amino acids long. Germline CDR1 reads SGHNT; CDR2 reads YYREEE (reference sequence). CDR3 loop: CASSFPDSQETQYF. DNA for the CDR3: TGTGCCAGCAGCTTCCCGGACAGCCAAGAGACCCAGTACTTC.